These 22 T cell receptor beta chains were sequenced from one sample in a study of T cells in women clearing cervical HPV infection. Clones were sequenced by immunoSEQ multiplex PCR, and TCRdb holds only the in-frame ones, with some missing. The sample's table shows fewer than 40,000 clones. Material: blood buffy coat. The receptor source for this set is a woman between 18 and 75 years old with a cervical HPV16 infection that either progressed to CIN3+ or cleared (not recorded which).

Comments on this clone: Read data end 3 residues before the CDR3 end; the end is taken from the germline J gene. The chain combines TRBV19 with TRBJ1-2; 7 bases map to TRBD1. Germline V gene sequence: CDR1 LNHDA, CDR2 SQIVND (reference sequence). This CDR3 is 14 amino acids long. CDR3 protein: CASSERRGGYDYTF. Incomplete CDR3 DNA: TGTGCCAGTAGTGAAAGAAGAGGGGGCTACGAC. The full variable domain, with the rest looked up from reference TRBV19 and TRBJ1-2, is DGGITQSPKYLFRKEGQNVTLSCEQNLNHDAMYWYRQDPGQGLRLIYYSQIVNDFQKGDIAEGYSVSREKKESFPLTVTSAQKNPTAFYLCASSERRGGYDYTFGSGTRLTVV.

To note about this clone: The read falls 3 residues short of the CDR3 end, and the missing part is taken from the germline J gene. This same CDR3 is encoded by further DNA sequences in the sample. The chain is built from TRBV7-8 and TRBJ1-3; TRBD1 matches at 7 bases. The CDR3 extends over 17 amino acids. Germline V gene lookup returns CDR1 SGHVS and CDR2 FQNEAQ. Trimming cost V 0 bases and J 4 bases; bases outside gene matches: 9. CDR3 loop: CASSLALYRGLGNTIYF. CDR3 bases read: TGTGCCAGCAGCTTAGCGCTTTATAGGGGGCTCGGAAACACC.

With regard to this clone: The CDR3 end falls 3 residues outside the read, so it is completed with the germline J gene. The V gene is TRBV30, the J gene TRBJ2-7; 7 bases align to TRBD1. Germline V gives CDR1 GTSNPN, CDR2 SVGIG (reference sequence). CDR3 size: 12 residues. Trimming cost V 6 bases and J 4 bases; bases outside gene matches: 6. The CDR3 loop reads CACSTGLYEQYF. Partial CDR3 DNA: TGTGCCTGCTCGACAGGGCTTTACGAG.

As concerns this clone: The CDR3 goes on 3 residues after the read ends, and that part is filled in from the germline J gene. The V call is TRBV7-2, the J call TRBJ1-1; 7 bases fit TRBD1. V lost 8 bases and J lost 4; bases outside the gene matches: 10. The CDR3 covers 14 residues. CDR1 SGHTA and CDR2 FQGNSA come from the germline V gene. The CDR3 sequence is CASATSGGVTEAFF. CDR3 DNA, as far as it was read: TGTGCCAGCGCGACTTCAGGGGGTGTCACTGAA.

This CDR3 reads CASSLGTGNPQYF. Incomplete CDR3 DNA: TGTGCCAGCAGTTTGGGGACAGGGAACCCG. The chain joins TRBV12-3 or TRBV12-4 to TRBJ2-3; TRBD1 matches at 9 bases. The CDR3 extends 3 residues past the end of the read, so its final part is completed from the germline J gene. CDR3 size: 13 residues.

Details on this clone: With the read ending 3 residues before the CDR3 end, the germline J gene is used to fill in that end. The chain links TRBV2 to TRBJ1-1; D gene ambiguous. CDR3 length equals 13 residues. The V and J ends lost 1 base and 1 base respectively, with 4 bases between them. Germline CDR1 and CDR2: SNHLY and FYNNEI. CDR3 region: CASSEGRNTEAFF. The sequenced CDR3 bases are TGTGCCAGCAGTGAAGGTAGGAACACTGAA.

Of note for this clone: The read comes to an end 3 residues before the CDR3 does, leaving the germline J gene to fill in the end. This chain uses TRBV2 with TRBJ2-7, with a weak D call TRBD1 (6 bases). CDR3 size: 13 residues. The germline gives CDR1 SNHLY, CDR2 FYNNEI. The V end was cut by 3 bases, the J end by 5 bases, with 11 bases between. The covered CDR3 bases are TGTGCCAGCAGTGAGGGGACATCTAACGAG. It is translated as CASSEGTSNE. In full, the CDR3 reads CASSEGTSNEQYF.

Comments on this clone: The missing CDR3 end, 3 residues past where the read stops, is filled in from the germline J gene. The chain combines TRBV7-2 with TRBJ1-5; possibly TRBD1 for D (5 bases). Trimming cost V 5 bases and J 5 bases, with 13 bases left between them. CDR1 and CDR2 (germline): SGHTA, FQGNSA. This CDR3 spans 14 amino acids. Incomplete CDR3 DNA: TGTGCCAGCAGCCCCAGGGCGGGGGATCAGCCC. It specifies CASSPRAGDQP. In full, the CDR3 reads CASSPRAGDQPQHF.

In the case of this clone: The read stops 3 residues short of the end of the CDR3; the missing end is completed from the germline J gene. The chain couples TRBV5-1 to TRBJ1-6; weak D call: TRBD1 (5 bases). V lost 0 bases, J lost 5 bases, and 9 bases lay in between. This CDR3 comprises 15 residues. Germline V gives CDR1 SGHRS, CDR2 YFSETQ. The CDR3 spells CASSLVGRDNSPLHF. The DNA read from the CDR3 is TGCGCCAGCAGCTTGGTCGGCAGGGATAATTCACCC.

Turning to this clone: The CDR3 end is not reached by the read, which stops 3 residues before it; the germline J gene fills it in. The chain uses TRBV12-3 or TRBV12-4 and TRBJ2-3; 7 nucleotides match TRBD1. With 3 bases clipped from V and 3 bases from J, the junction kept 12 bases outside the gene matches. The CDR3 spans 17 residues. This chain's CDR3 is CASSFPLTGVFTDTQYF. The sequenced CDR3 bases are TGTGCCAGCAGTTTTCCGCTAACAGGGGTATTTACAGATACG.

Note on this clone: With the read ending 3 residues before the CDR3 end, the germline J gene is used to fill in that end. The chain carries TRBV27 and TRBJ1-1; D uncertain. In germline, CDR1 is MNHEY, CDR2 SMNVEV (reference sequence). The CDR3 spans 15 residues. The ends were cut back, 0 bases at V and 4 bases at J, with 12 bases in the middle. Incomplete CDR3 DNA: TGTGCCAGCAGTTTATCAAGGGTGCCGGTCACTGAA. Translating gives CASSLSRVPVTE. The complete CDR3 sequence is CASSLSRVPVTEAFF.

On this clone itself: The sequenced fragment ends 3 residues before the CDR3 boundary, so the rest is inferred from the germline J gene. The chain carries TRBV5-6 and TRBJ1-2, with a weak D call TRBD1 (6 bases). Trimming shortened V by 5 bases and J by 3 bases, and 14 bases separated the two germline ends. The CDR3 is made up of 14 amino acids. The germline CDR1 and CDR2 sequences are SGHDT and YYEEEE. The DNA read from the CDR3 is TGTGCCAGCAGTCGAAAGACAGGTCACTATGGC. Protein: CASSRKTGHYG. The whole CDR3 sequence reads CASSRKTGHYGYTF.

For this clone: The read terminates 3 residues before the CDR3 end, so the remaining end is supplied by the germline J gene. This chain uses TRBV4-2 with TRBJ2-2; 10 bases map to TRBD2. The germline CDR1 and CDR2 sequences are LGHNA and YNFKEQ. This CDR3 is built from 17 residues. V trimming: 4 bases; J trimming: 2 bases; junction bases outside the gene matches: 7. The CDR3 sequence is CASSRPSGGKNTGELFF. CDR3 DNA (partial): TGTGCCAGCAGCCGCCCTAGCGGGGGAAAAAACACCGGGGAG.

Regarding this clone: The CDR3 is cut off 3 residues early in the read; its end comes from the germline J gene. This sequence joins TRBV6-2 or TRBV6-3 and TRBJ2-3; 9 bases align to TRBD2. Losses at the gene ends were 7 bases for V and 6 bases for J; bases not matched to a gene: 14. Germline-derived CDR1 and CDR2 are MNHEY and SVGEGT. This CDR3 is built from 16 residues. The CDR3 bases that were read are TGTGCCAGCACCGACATTCCTGGGCGGGGGGGGGATACG. Protein sequence: CASTDIPGRGGDT. The entire CDR3 protein is CASTDIPGRGGDTQYF.

A word on this clone: The read finishes 3 residues shy of the CDR3 end, and the germline J gene is used to complete it. V and J are TRBV7-2 and TRBJ1-1, with D maybe TRBD1 (5 bases). This CDR3 is 14 amino acids long. V was shortened by 2 bases and J by 0 bases, with 7 bases between the two germline ends. The germline gives CDR1 SGHTA, CDR2 FQGNSA. The part of the CDR3 DNA that was read is TGTGCCAGCAGCTTATGGGGCATGAACACTGAA. It codes for CASSLWGMNTE. The whole CDR3 is CASSLWGMNTEAFF.

Remarks on this clone: With the read ending 3 residues before the CDR3 end, the germline J gene is used to fill in that end. The rearrangement joins TRBV4-2 to TRBJ2-5, with TRBD2 matching over 7 bases. J was trimmed by 1 base and V by 0 bases; bases with no gene match: 8. The CDR3 spans 17 residues. Germline CDR1 is LGHNA and CDR2 is YNFKEQ. The CDR3: CASSQEEGAGIQETQYF. The CDR3 bases that were read are TGTGCCAGCAGCCAAGAGGAGGGAGCGGGGATCCAAGAGACC.

A remark on this clone: Coverage ceases 3 residues before the CDR3 finishes, and the germline J gene fills in the end. This rearrangement joins TRBV11-2 to TRBJ1-4; 10 bases align to TRBD1. The V and J ends lost 5 bases and 10 bases, in that order; junction bases with no gene match: 7. Per the germline V gene, CDR1 is SGHAT and CDR2 is FQNNGV. The CDR3 consists of 14 residues. CDR3 in amino acids: CASSPGQGLRKLFF. The CDR3 DNA, read in part, is TGTGCCAGCAGCCCGGGACAGGGGCTCAGAAAA.

The sequenced CDR3 bases are TGTGCCAGCAGCGGTATAGCGGGGGCCGCGAGGGAGACG. Protein sequence: CASSGIAGAARET. The whole CDR3 protein is CASSGIAGAARETQYF. J is TRBJ2-3 and V is TRBV2; 9 bases line up with TRBD2. The read gets to within 3 residues of the CDR3 end, and the germline J gene fills in the rest. Germline CDR1 is SNHLY and CDR2 is FYNNEI. The CDR3 is 16 residues long.

As concerns this clone: The read ends 3 residues early relative to the CDR3; the germline J gene fills the gap. J is TRBJ1-2 and V is TRBV7-6, with no clear D. This CDR3 is 17 amino acids long. Germline V gene sequence: CDR1 SGHVS, CDR2 FNYEAQ. CDR3: CASSLAPAEQSYNDYTF. The covered CDR3 bases are TGTGCCAGCAGCTTAGCCCCGGCGGAGCAGTCCTACAATGAC.

With regard to this clone: The read ends 3 residues shy of where the CDR3 ends; the end is completed using the germline J gene. This rearrangement joins TRBV20-1 to TRBJ2-2; no definite D call. This CDR3 is built from 15 residues. Germline loops: CDR1 DFQATT, CDR2 SNEGSKA (reference sequence). CDR3 in amino acids: CSARDLSERNEKLFF. The sequenced part of the CDR3 DNA is TGCAGTGCTAGAGATCTCAGCGAACGAAATGAAAAG.

Concerning this clone: The read gets to within 3 residues of the CDR3 end, and the germline J gene fills in the rest. The chain is built from TRBV5-1 and TRBJ2-7; 7 bases line up with TRBD1. The germline V gene encodes CDR1 SGHRS and CDR2 YFSETQ. V lost 4 bases to trimming and J lost 1 base; unmatched junction nucleotides: 8. This CDR3 is 15 amino acids long. The CDR3 bases that were read are TGCGCCAGCAGCCACACGGGACAGCGTTCCTACGAG. It yields the protein CASSHTGQRSYE. The CDR3 reads in full as CASSHTGQRSYEQYF.

As regards this clone: The sequence runs out 3 residues before the end of the CDR3; the remainder is reconstructed from the germline J gene. The V call is TRBV7-9, the J call TRBJ1-2; D is undetermined. CDR3 length: 15 amino acids. The germline V gene encodes CDR1 SEHNR and CDR2 FQNEAQ (reference sequence). The CDR3 region is CASSSLVGGWNDYTF. The DNA read from the CDR3 is TGTGCCAGCAGCTCACTTGTAGGAGGGTGGAACGAC.